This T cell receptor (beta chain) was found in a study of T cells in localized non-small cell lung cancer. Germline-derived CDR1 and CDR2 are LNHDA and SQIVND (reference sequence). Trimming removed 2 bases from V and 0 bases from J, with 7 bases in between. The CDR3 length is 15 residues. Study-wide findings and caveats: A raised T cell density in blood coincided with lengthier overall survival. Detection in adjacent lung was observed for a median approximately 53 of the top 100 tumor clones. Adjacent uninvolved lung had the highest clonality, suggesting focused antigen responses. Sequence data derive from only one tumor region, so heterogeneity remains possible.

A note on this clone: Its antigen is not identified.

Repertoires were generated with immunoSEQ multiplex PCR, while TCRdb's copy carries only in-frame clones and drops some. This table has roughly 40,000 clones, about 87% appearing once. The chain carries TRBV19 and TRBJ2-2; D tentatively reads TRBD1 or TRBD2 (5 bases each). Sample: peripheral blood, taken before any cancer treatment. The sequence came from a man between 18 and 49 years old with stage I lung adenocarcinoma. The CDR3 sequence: CASSIRGANTGELFF. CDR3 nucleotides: TGTGCCAGTAGTATACGAGGGGCGAACACCGGGGAGCTGTTTTTT.